A single sample gave rise to the 31 T cell receptor beta chains below, sequenced in a study of cytomegalovirus exposure and HLA in healthy donors. Use of 60 Vbeta and 13 Jbeta primers characterized the PCR. Using immunoSEQ multiplex PCR, the repertoire was profiled, and TCRdb retains in-frame clones only, with some absent. The data hold more than 60,000 clones, with 60% to 85% observed a single time. Sequenced: PBMCs. The receptors stem from a young man in good health and CMV-seronegative.

The rearrangement links TRBV5-4 to TRBJ2-3, with 12 bases fitting TRBD2. The V gene end was trimmed by 0 bases and the J gene end by 2 bases; junction bases not matched to a gene: 10. The germline V gene has CDR1 SGHNT and CDR2 YYREEE (reference sequence). The CDR3 has 19 amino acids. The CDR3, as DNA: TGTGCCAGCAGCTTGGGTCCGGGACTAGCGGGTTCTTTCACAGATACGCAGTATTTT. Its protein is CASSLGPGLAGSFTDTQYF.

This rearrangement joins TRBV10-3 to TRBJ1-6; possible D gene TRBD1, 6 bases. This CDR3 has 14 residues. Germline CDR1 reads ENHRY; CDR2 reads SYGVKD. V gave up 6 bases and J gave up 6 bases, with 12 bases separating them. The CDR3 region is CAIRTGPPNSPLHF. CDR3 coding DNA: TGTGCCATCAGGACAGGTCCACCTAATTCACCCCTCCACTTT.

J is TRBJ2-3 and V is TRBV30; 11 nucleotides match TRBD2. After removal of 2 bases from V and 2 bases from J, the junction contained 9 bases not matched to a gene. The length of the CDR3 is 17 residues. Germline V CDR1 and CDR2: GTSNPN, SVGIG (reference sequence). CDR3: CAWSSIRTSGFTDTQYF. DNA for the CDR3: TGTGCCTGGAGTTCGATCCGGACTAGCGGGTTCACAGATACGCAGTATTTT.

DNA for the CDR3: TGCGCCAGCAGCCGAGAGGAGACGGTGACCTACGAGCAGTACTTC. It translates to CASSREETVTYEQYF. This rearrangement joins TRBV4-1 to TRBJ2-7; the D is unclear. This CDR3 is 15 amino acids long. Germline lookup yields CDR1 MGHRA and CDR2 YSYEKL. Trimming took off 4 bases at V and 2 bases at J, with 15 bases between the two ends.

This clone has only a few counts. The V gene is TRBV6-5, the J gene TRBJ1-4; 7 bases line up with TRBD1. This CDR3 comprises 16 residues. The V segment lost 4 bases and the J segment 8 bases; nucleotides outside the gene matches: 13. The V gene's germline CDR1 is MNHEY and CDR2 SVGAGI. CDR3 amino acids: CASSSTSPQGTEKLFF. DNA of the CDR3: TGTGCCAGCAGTTCCACTTCCCCACAGGGGACAGAAAAACTGTTTTTT.

This chain joins TRBV4-3 and TRBJ2-5, with TRBD1 as a possible D gene (7 bases). V was trimmed by 0 bases and J by 0 bases, leaving 11 bases between them. Germline CDR1 is LGHNA and CDR2 is YSLEER. This CDR3 spans 16 amino acids. CDR3 DNA sequence: TGCGCCAGCAGCCAAGATGGAGGGACAGACCAAGAGACCCAGTACTTC. Amino acids: CASSQDGGTDQETQYF.

The chain has TRBV30 and TRBJ2-4; 10 bases fit TRBD1. The length of the CDR3 is 14 residues. V dropped 1 base and J dropped 4; count of bases not matched to a gene: 1. Germline V gene data show CDR1 as GTSNPN and CDR2 as SVGIG (reference sequence). The DNA of the CDR3 is TGTGCCTGGAGTGAGGGACAGGGGAAAAACATTCAGTACTTC. It yields the protein CAWSEGQGKNIQYF.

The chain uses TRBV6-1 and TRBJ2-5; TRBD2 aligns across 12 bases. After removal of 4 bases from V and 12 bases from J, the junction contained 6 bases not matched to a gene. Germline V lookup: CDR1 MNHNS, CDR2 SASEGT. This CDR3 region has 13 residues. The CDR3 nucleotides are TGTGCCAGCAGTGTAGCTAGCGGGGGGGCCGAGTACTTC. Protein sequence: CASSVASGGAEYF.

The chain combines TRBV6-5 with TRBJ1-6; D is uncertain. The V gene lost 7 bases and the J gene lost 5 bases, with 9 bases spanning the gap. Germline V gene lookup returns CDR1 MNHEY and CDR2 SVGAGI. This CDR3 has 13 residues. CDR3 DNA sequence: TGTGCCAGCACAGCAACTAATAATTCACCCCTCCACTTT. Protein: CASTATNNSPLHF.

This rearrangement joins TRBV6-5 to TRBJ2-5; perhaps TRBD1 as D (6 bases). Trimming removed 2 bases at V and 8 bases at J, with 12 bases between. Germline assignment: CDR1 MNHEY and CDR2 SVGAGI. This CDR3 comprises 13 residues. In DNA, the CDR3 is TGTGCCAGCAGTTACGGGCAGGGGAGCACCCAGTACTTC. As protein: CASSYGQGSTQYF.

V and J are TRBV29-1 and TRBJ2-4, with 9 positions matching TRBD1. The V gene's germline CDR1 is SQVTM and CDR2 ANQGSEA. There are 12 residues in the CDR3. Trimming took 5 bases from V and 5 from J; bases not matched to a gene: 1. The chain's CDR3 is CSVRQGENIQYF. In DNA, the CDR3 is TGCAGCGTTAGACAGGGGGAAAACATTCAGTACTTC.

This rearrangement joins TRBV6-8 to TRBJ2-1, with 7 bases aligning to TRBD1. Per germline, CDR1 MNHGY and CDR2 SAAAGT. The CDR3 is 21 residues long. Trimming cost V 7 bases and J 0 bases; bases outside gene matches: 24. The CDR3 here is CASISHTDGAWTGPSYNEQFF. As DNA, the CDR3 is TGTGCCAGCATCTCCCATACCGACGGCGCATGGACAGGTCCCTCCTACAATGAGCAGTTCTTC.

The chain employs TRBV7-2 and TRBJ1-5; D gene uncertain. CDR3 length: 14 amino acids. In germline, CDR1 is SGHTA, CDR2 FQGNSA. Trimming took off 4 bases at V and 5 bases at J, with 12 bases between the two ends. The CDR3 region is CASSYTAADQPQHF. The CDR3, as DNA: TGTGCCAGCAGCTACACGGCGGCTGATCAGCCCCAGCATTTT.

The rearrangement joins TRBV7-3 to TRBJ1-2, with D perhaps TRBD1 (5 bases). The CDR3 has 13 residues. Germline CDR1 is SGHTA and CDR2 is FQGTGA. Trimming shortened V by 4 bases and J by 7 bases, and 13 bases separated the two germline ends. DNA for the CDR3: TGTGCCAGCAGCTCCCGCGGGGGGGTTGGCTACACCTTC. This sequence encodes CASSSRGGVGYTF.

The chain combines TRBV7-2 with TRBJ1-1, with 7 bases matching TRBD1. J was trimmed by 8 bases and V by 5 bases; bases with no gene match: 5. Germline lookup yields CDR1 SGHTA and CDR2 FQGNSA. This CDR3 has 12 residues. DNA for the CDR3: TGTGCCAGCAGCCTCGACAGGGCCGAAGCTTTCTTT. It encodes CASSLDRAEAFF. The full variable domain, rest sourced from reference TRBV7-2 and TRBJ1-1, is GAGVSQSPSNKVTEKGKDVELRCDPISGHTALYWYRQSLGQGLEFLIYFQGNSAPDKSGLPSDRFSAERTGGSVSTLTIQRTQQEDSAVYLCASSLDRAEAFFGQGTRLTVV.

The rearrangement joins TRBV29-1 to TRBJ1-2, with 9 bases aligning to TRBD1. Germline V gene data show CDR1 as SQVTM and CDR2 as ANQGSEA. V shed 8 bases and J 6 bases; nucleotides not matched to a gene: 16. The length of the CDR3 is 15 residues. CDR3 sequence reads: CSTQRQGEVAHGYTF. In nucleotides, the CDR3 is TGCAGCACCCAACGACAGGGGGAGGTAGCCCATGGCTACACCTTC. Using reference TRBV29-1 and TRBJ1-2 for the parts outside the CDR3, the full variable domain is SAVISQKPSRDICQRGTSLTIQCQVDSQVTMMFWYRQQPGQSLTLIATANQGSEATYESGFVIDKFPISRPNLTFSTLTVSNMSPEDSSIYLCSTQRQGEVAHGYTFGSGTRLTVV.

The chain recombines TRBV5-4 with TRBJ2-5; D gene uncertain. This CDR3 is 13 amino acids long. Germline CDR1 SGHNT, CDR2 YYREEE (reference sequence). V was cut by 0 bases and J by 3 bases, with 6 bases left in between. The CDR3 loop reads CASSLDTKETQYF. CDR3 nucleotide sequence: TGTGCCAGCAGCTTGGACACCAAAGAGACCCAGTACTTC.

This chain links TRBV10-3 with TRBJ2-2; 10 nucleotides line up with TRBD1. The V segment lost 6 bases and the J segment 3 bases; nucleotides outside the gene matches: 10. The CDR3 extends over 17 amino acids. Germline CDR1 ENHRY, CDR2 SYGVKD. The CDR3 region has the DNA TGTGCCATCAGCCCCCCGACAGGGGGCGCCGACACCGGGGAGCTGTTTTTT. Its protein is CAISPPTGGADTGELFF.

This clone has a single count. The V and J genes are TRBV15 and TRBJ2-7, with D tentatively TRBD1 (6 bases). In germline, CDR1 is LNHNV, CDR2 YYDKDF (reference sequence). The ends were cut back, 3 bases at V and 3 bases at J, with 9 bases in the middle. This CDR3 contains 13 residues. CDR3 amino acids: CATSRDSDYEQYF. The CDR3 nucleotides read TGTGCCACCAGCAGGGACAGCGACTACGAGCAGTACTTC.

The chain has TRBV7-3 and TRBJ2-1, with 11 bases lining up with TRBD2. Germline CDR1 is SGHTA and CDR2 is FQGTGA. This CDR3 spans 15 amino acids. Germline trimming cut 5 bases from V and 0 bases from J; bases unmatched to any gene: 0. CDR3 coding DNA: TGTGCCAGCAGCACTAGCGGGAGCTCCTACAATGAGCAGTTCTTC. It specifies CASSTSGSSYNEQFF.

V gene TRBV27 combines with J gene TRBJ1-2, with 8 bases lining up with TRBD1. The CDR3 loop spans 15 amino acids. Germline CDR1 is MNHEY and CDR2 is SMNVEV (reference sequence). After removal of 3 bases from V and 4 bases from J, the junction contained 7 bases not matched to a gene. The CDR3 protein is CASSFRGDRGYGYTF. The DNA of the CDR3 is TGTGCCAGCAGTTTCCGCGGAGACAGGGGCTATGGCTACACCTTC.

The rearrangement joins TRBV19 to TRBJ2-3; D possibly corresponds to TRBD2 (6 bases). In germline, CDR1 is LNHDA, CDR2 SQIVND (reference sequence). The CDR3 covers 13 residues. Trimming removed 7 bases at V and 4 bases at J, with 12 bases between. The CDR3 protein is CASTNGGSDTQYF. In DNA form, the CDR3 reads TGTGCCAGTACCAACGGGGGTTCAGATACGCAGTATTTT.

The chain employs TRBV14 and TRBJ2-1, with a tentative D call TRBD2 (6 bases). Germline V gene data show CDR1 as SGHDN and CDR2 as FVKESK. Trimming stripped 4 bases from V and 6 bases from J, with 13 bases between. The CDR3 loop spans 14 amino acids. The CDR3 region is CASSLSLGGNEQFF. The DNA for the CDR3 is TGTGCCAGCAGCCTAAGCCTGGGGGGCAATGAGCAGTTCTTC.

This clone has only one observation. This rearrangement joins TRBV4-3 to TRBJ2-1, with a possible D match to TRBD2 (5 bases). Germline-derived CDR1 and CDR2 are LGHNA and YSLEER. The V end was cut by 0 bases, the J end by 6 bases, with 12 bases between. CDR3 size: 15 residues. Here the CDR3 reads CASSQDYRTFNEQFF. The CDR3 DNA is TGCGCCAGCAGCCAAGATTATCGGACTTTCAATGAGCAGTTCTTC.

The chain has TRBV9 and TRBJ1-4, with TRBD1 as a possible D gene (5 bases). This CDR3 contains 15 residues. Between the trimmed V and J ends, which lost 5 bases and 0 bases, there was a span of 11 bases. Germline lookup yields CDR1 SGDLS and CDR2 YYNGEE. The CDR3 sequence: CASSEGDATNEKLFF. In nucleotides, the CDR3 is TGTGCCAGCAGTGAAGGGGATGCAACTAATGAAAAACTGTTTTTT. The full variable domain, its missing parts supplied by reference TRBV9 and TRBJ1-4, is DSGVTQTPKHLITATGQRVTLRCSPRSGDLSVYWYQQSLDQGLQFLIQYYNGEERAKGNILERFSAQQFPDLHSELNLSSLELGDSALYFCASSEGDATNEKLFFGSGTQLSVL.

The chain is built from TRBV6-5 and TRBJ2-3, with 8 nucleotides matching TRBD1. Trimming took 3 bases from V and 7 from J; bases not matched to a gene: 6. CDR1 and CDR2 (germline): MNHEY, SVGAGI. The CDR3 sequence is 14 residues long. In DNA, the CDR3 is TGTGCCAGCAGTTATCAGGGGGCTCCACATACGCAGTATTTT. It codes for CASSYQGAPHTQYF.

This rearrangement joins TRBV9 to TRBJ1-2; D gene ambiguous. V shed 8 bases and J shed 3 bases, with 11 bases lying between them. CDR1 is SGDLS and CDR2 is YYNGEE in the germline V gene. The CDR3 has 12 amino acids. The CDR3 DNA sequence: TGTGCCAGTGACGACTTCTACTATGGCTACACCTTC. Translated, it gives CASDDFYYGYTF. Filled out from reference TRBV9 and TRBJ1-2, the complete variable domain reads DSGVTQTPKHLITATGQRVTLRCSPRSGDLSVYWYQQSLDQGLQFLIQYYNGEERAKGNILERFSAQQFPDLHSELNLSSLELGDSALYFCASDDFYYGYTFGSGTRLTVV.

This clone was counted between two and nine times. The gene calls are TRBV7-6 and TRBJ2-3; a weak D match, TRBD1 (7 bases). V was shortened by 3 bases and J by 1 base, with 11 bases between the two germline ends. CDR1 is SGHVS and CDR2 is FNYEAQ in the germline V gene. The CDR3 is 15 residues long. CDR3 amino acids: CASSFRGTRTDTQYF. CDR3 DNA sequence: TGTGCCAGCAGCTTCAGGGGGACTCGCACAGATACGCAGTATTTT.

The V and J genes are TRBV6-1 and TRBJ2-7; 7 bases are shared with TRBD2. CDR1 and CDR2 from the germline V gene are MNHNS and SASEGT. The J segment lost 2 bases and the V segment lost 9 bases, leaving 7 bases of the junction unmatched. This CDR3 comprises 13 residues. CDR3 nucleotide sequence: TGTGCCAGTAAAGCGGGAAAAACCTACGAGCAGTACTTC. Protein product: CASKAGKTYEQYF.

The chain is built from TRBV29-1 and TRBJ2-3; 11 positions match TRBD2. Unmatched junction bases numbered 13, after V lost 3 bases and J lost 2 bases. The CDR3 has 18 amino acids. Germline loops: CDR1 SQVTM, CDR2 ANQGSEA. DNA of the CDR3: TGCAGCGTTGAGCCCGCACGACTAGCGGGGAGGGCCACAGATACGCAGTATTTT. Translated, it gives CSVEPARLAGRATDTQYF.

The chain recombines TRBV10-3 with TRBJ2-7; 7 positions match TRBD1. The CDR3 consists of 15 residues. The germline V gene has CDR1 ENHRY and CDR2 SYGVKD. Germline trimming cut 3 bases from V and 5 bases from J; bases unmatched to any gene: 10. In DNA form, the CDR3 reads TGTGCCATCAGTGAAGGGGGCCTATCTGGGGACGAGCAGTACGTC. This codes for CAISEGGLSGDEQYV.